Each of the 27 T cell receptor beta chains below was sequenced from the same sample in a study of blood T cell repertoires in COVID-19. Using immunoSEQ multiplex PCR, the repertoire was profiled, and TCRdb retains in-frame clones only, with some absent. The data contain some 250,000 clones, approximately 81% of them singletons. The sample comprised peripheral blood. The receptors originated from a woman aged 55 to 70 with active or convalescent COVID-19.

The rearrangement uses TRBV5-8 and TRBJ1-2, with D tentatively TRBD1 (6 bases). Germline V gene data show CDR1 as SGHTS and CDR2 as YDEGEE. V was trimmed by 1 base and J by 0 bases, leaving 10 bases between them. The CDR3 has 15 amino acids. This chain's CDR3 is CASSLRGQSNYGYTF. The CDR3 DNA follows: TGTGCCAGCAGCTTGCGCGGACAGTCTAACTATGGCTACACCTTC.

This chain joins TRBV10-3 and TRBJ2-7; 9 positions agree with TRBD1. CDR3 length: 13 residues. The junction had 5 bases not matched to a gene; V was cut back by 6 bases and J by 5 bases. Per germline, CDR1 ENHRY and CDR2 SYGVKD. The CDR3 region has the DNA TGTGCCATCAGGGAGGGGGACAGGGACGAGCAGTACTTC. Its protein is CAIREGDRDEQYF.

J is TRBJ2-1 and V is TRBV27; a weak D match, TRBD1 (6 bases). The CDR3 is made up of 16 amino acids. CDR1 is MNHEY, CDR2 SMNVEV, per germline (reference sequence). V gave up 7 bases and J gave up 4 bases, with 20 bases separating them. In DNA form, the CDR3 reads TGTGCCAGCAAGGGGGTTTACCGAGGGGGATACAATGAGCAGTTCTTC. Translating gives CASKGVYRGGYNEQFF.

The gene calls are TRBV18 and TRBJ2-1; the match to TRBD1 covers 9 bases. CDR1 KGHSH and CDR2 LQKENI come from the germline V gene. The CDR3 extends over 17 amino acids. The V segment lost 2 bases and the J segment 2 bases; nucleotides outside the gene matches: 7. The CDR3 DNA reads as TGTGCCAGCTCACCAAGGGGGGGGACAGGGACCTACAATGAGCAGTTCTTC. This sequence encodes CASSPRGGTGTYNEQFF.

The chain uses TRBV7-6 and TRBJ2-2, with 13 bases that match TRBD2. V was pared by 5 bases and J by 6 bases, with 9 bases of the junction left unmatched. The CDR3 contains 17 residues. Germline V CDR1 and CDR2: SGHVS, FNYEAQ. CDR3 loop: CASSTTSGGAGSGELFF. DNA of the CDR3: TGTGCCAGCAGCACAACTAGCGGGGGGGCTGGTTCCGGGGAGCTGTTTTTT.

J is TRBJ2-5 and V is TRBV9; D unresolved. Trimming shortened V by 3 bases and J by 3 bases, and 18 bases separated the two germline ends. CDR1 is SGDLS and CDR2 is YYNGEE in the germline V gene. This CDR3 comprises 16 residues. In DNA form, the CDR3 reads TGTGCCAGCAGCGCCCACGAGGCCTGGGTGAAAGAGACCCAGTACTTC. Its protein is CASSAHEAWVKETQYF.

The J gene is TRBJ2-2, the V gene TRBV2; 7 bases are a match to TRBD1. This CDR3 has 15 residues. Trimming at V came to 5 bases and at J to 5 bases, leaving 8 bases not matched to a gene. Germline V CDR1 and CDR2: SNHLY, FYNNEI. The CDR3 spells CASSTRQGLTGELFF. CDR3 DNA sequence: TGTGCCAGCAGTACACGACAGGGCTTAACCGGGGAGCTGTTTTTT.

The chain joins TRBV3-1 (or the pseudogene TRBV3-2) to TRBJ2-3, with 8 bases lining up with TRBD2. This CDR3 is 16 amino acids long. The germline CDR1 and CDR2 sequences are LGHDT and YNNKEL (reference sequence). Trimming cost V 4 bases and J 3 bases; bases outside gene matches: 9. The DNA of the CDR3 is TGTGCCAGCAGCCCTCGGGAGCGGGGGTTTACAGATACGCAGTATTTT. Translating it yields CASSPRERGFTDTQYF.

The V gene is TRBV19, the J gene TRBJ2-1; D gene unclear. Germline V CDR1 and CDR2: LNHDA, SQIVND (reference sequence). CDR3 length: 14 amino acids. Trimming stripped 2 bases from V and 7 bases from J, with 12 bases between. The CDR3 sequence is CASSIKLGLNEQFF. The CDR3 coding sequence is TGTGCCAGTAGTATAAAGCTAGGCCTTAATGAGCAGTTCTTC.

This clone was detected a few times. Written as DNA, the CDR3 is TGTGCCAGCAGCTACGACAGGGACCAGCCCCAGCATTTT. Protein: CASSYDRDQPQHF. The rearrangement joins TRBV5-6 to TRBJ1-5, with 7 positions matching TRBD1. The J segment lost 7 bases and the V segment lost 3 bases, leaving 4 bases of the junction unmatched. Germline V gene lookup returns CDR1 SGHDT and CDR2 YYEEEE. This CDR3 contains 13 residues.

In DNA, the CDR3 is TGTGCCAGCAGCTTAGGGGCCGGGGCCAACGTCCTGACTTTC. Its translation: CASSLGAGANVLTF. V gene TRBV7-3 combines with J gene TRBJ2-6, with D perhaps TRBD1 (5 bases). CDR3 length: 14 residues. Germline V lookup: CDR1 SGHTA, CDR2 FQGTGA. V lost 2 bases and J lost 4, with 6 bases in between.

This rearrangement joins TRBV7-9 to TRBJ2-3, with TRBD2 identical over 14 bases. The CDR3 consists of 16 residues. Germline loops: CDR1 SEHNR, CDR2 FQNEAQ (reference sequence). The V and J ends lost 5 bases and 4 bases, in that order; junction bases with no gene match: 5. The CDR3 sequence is CASSETSGGASDTQYF. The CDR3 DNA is TGTGCCAGCAGCGAGACTAGCGGGGGGGCCTCAGATACGCAGTATTTT.

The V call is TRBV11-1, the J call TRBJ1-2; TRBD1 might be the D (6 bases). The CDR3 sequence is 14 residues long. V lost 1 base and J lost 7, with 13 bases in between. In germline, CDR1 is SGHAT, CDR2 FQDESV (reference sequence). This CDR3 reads CASSLGTAQSGYTF. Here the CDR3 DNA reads TGTGCCAGCAGCTTAGGGACAGCTCAGAGTGGCTACACCTTC.

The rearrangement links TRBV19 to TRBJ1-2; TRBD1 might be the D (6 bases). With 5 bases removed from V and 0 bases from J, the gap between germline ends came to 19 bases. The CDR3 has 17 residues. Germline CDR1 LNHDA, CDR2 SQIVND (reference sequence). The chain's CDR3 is CASSSRGGAASNYGYTF. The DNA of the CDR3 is TGTGCCAGTAGTTCTCGCGGGGGGGCGGCATCTAACTATGGCTACACCTTC.

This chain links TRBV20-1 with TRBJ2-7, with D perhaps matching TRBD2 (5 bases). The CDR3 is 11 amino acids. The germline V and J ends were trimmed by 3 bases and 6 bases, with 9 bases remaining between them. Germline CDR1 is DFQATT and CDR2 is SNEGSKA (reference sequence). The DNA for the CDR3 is TGCAGTGCTAGTTCCGGGGTCGAGCAGTACTTC. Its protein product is CSASSGVEQYF.

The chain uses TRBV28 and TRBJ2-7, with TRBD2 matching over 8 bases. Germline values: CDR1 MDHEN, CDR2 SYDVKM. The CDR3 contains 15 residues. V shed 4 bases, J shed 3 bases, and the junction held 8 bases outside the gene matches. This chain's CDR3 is CASSSPGGNHYEQYF. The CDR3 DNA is TGTGCCAGCAGTTCCCCGGGGGGGAATCACTACGAGCAGTACTTC.

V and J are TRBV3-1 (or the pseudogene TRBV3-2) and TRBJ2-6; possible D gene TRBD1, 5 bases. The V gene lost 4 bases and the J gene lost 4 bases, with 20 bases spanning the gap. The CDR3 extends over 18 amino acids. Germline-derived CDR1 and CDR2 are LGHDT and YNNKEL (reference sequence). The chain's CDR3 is CASSPRQPQALGANVLTF. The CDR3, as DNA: TGTGCCAGCAGCCCTAGACAGCCCCAAGCTCTGGGGGCCAACGTCCTGACTTTC.

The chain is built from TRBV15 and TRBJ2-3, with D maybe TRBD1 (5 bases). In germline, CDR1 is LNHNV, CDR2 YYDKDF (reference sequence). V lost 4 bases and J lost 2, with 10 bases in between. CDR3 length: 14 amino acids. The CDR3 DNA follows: TGTGCCACCAGCAAGACAGTGACCACAGATACGCAGTATTTT. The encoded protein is CATSKTVTTDTQYF. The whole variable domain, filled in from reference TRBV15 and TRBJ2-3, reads DAMVIQNPRYQVTQFGKPVTLSCSQTLNHNVMYWYQQKSSQAPKLLFHYYDKDFNNEADTPDNFQSRRPNTSFCFLDIRSPGLGDTAMYLCATSKTVTTDTQYFGPGTRLTVL.

CDR3: CASLQGLNTEAFF. The CDR3 nucleotides are TGTGCCAGCTTACAGGGATTGAACACTGAAGCTTTCTTT. This chain links TRBV18 with TRBJ1-1, with D possibly matching TRBD1 (6 bases). Germline V lookup: CDR1 KGHSH, CDR2 LQKENI. The V end lost 7 bases, the J end lost 0 bases, and 9 bases lay between the germline ends. The CDR3 is 13 amino acids.

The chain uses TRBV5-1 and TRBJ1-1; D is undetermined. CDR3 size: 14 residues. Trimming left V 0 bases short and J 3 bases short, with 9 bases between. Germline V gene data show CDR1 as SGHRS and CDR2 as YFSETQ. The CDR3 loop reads CASSLVALHTEAFF. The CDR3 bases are TGCGCCAGCAGCTTGGTAGCCTTGCACACTGAAGCTTTCTTT.

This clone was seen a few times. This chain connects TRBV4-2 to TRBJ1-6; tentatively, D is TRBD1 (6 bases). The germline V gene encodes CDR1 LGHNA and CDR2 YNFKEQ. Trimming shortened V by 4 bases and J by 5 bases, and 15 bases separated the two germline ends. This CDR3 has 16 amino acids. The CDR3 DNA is TGTGCCAGCAGCCCGCAGGCGGGGGCGAATAATTCACCCCTCCACTTT. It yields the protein CASSPQAGANNSPLHF.

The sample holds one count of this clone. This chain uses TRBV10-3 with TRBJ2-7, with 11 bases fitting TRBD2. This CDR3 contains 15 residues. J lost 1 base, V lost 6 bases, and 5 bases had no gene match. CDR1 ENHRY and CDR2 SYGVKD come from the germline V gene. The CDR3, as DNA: TGTGCCATCAGCGGGACTAGCGGAGTTTCCTACGAGCAGTACTTC. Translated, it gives CAISGTSGVSYEQYF.

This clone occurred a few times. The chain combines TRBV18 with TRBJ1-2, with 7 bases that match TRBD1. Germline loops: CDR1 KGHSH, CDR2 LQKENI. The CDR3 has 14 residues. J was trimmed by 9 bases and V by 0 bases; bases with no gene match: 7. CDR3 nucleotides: TGTGCCAGCTCACCACCCTACCAACAGGGGAGCTACACCTTC. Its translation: CASSPPYQQGSYTF.

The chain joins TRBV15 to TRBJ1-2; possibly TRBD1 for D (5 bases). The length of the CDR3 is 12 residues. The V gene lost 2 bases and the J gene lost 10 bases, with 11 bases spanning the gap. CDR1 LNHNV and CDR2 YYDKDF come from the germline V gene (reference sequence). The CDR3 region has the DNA TGTGCCACCAGCAGACCCTGGGGCCCCTACACCTTC. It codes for CATSRPWGPYTF.

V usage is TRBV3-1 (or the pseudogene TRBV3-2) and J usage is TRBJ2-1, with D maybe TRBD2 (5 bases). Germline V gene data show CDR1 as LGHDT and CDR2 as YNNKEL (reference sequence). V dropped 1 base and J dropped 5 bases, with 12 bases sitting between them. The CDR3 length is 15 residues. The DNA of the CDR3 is TGTGCCAGCAGCCAAGGGACTGTATTTAACAATGAGCAGTTCTTC. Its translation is CASSQGTVFNNEQFF.

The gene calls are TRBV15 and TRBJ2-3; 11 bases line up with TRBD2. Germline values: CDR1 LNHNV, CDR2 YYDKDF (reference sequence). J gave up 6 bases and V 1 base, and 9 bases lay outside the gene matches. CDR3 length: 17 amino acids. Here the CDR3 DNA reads TGTGCCACCAGCAGAGTACCAACTAGCGGGGGTTGGGATACGCAGTATTTT. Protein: CATSRVPTSGGWDTQYF.

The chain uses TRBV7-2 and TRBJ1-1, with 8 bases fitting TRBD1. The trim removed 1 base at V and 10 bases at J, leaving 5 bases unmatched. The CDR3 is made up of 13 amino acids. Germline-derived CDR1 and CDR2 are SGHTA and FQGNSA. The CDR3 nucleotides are TGTGCCAGCAGCTTAGTCCAGGGGGCGGTAGCTTTCTTT. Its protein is CASSLVQGAVAFF.